This TCR beta chain was sequenced in a study of blood T cell repertoires in COVID-19. Study information: COVID-19 samples collected from the United States, Italy and Spain covered acute and convalescent phases. T cells, B-cell-depleted T cells, or PBMCs provided the cDNA or gDNA that served as material.

The CDR3 covers 14 residues. Looked up from germline, CDR1 is LGHNA and CDR2 is YNFKEQ. The V end lost 9 bases, the J end lost 7 bases, and 19 bases lay between the germline ends. Assay: immunoSEQ multiplex PCR; the TCRdb copy retains only in-frame clones and omits some. The data show about 150,000 clones, 80% to 90% seen once. This clone was counted only a few times. The chain couples TRBV4-2 to TRBJ2-1; D is uncertain. The sequence was collected from a woman in her thirties or forties with acute or convalescent COVID-19. The sequenced material came from peripheral blood. The CDR3 spells CASSSPLDLNEQFF. CDR3 nucleotide sequence: TGTGCCAGTTCGTCCCCACTCGATCTAAATGAGCAGTTCTTC.